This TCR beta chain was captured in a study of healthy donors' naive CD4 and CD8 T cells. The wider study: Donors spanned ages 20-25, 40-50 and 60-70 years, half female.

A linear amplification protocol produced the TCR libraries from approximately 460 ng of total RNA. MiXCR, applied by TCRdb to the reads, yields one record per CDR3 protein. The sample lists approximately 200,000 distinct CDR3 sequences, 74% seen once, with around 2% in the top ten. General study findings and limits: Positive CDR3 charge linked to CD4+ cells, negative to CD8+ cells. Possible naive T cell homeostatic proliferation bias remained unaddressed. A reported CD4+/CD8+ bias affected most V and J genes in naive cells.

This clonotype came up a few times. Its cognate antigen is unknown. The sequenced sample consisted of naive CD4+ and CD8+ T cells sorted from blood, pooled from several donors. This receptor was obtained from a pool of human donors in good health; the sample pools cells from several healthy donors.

The CDR3 bases are TGTGCCAGCACCCGCCAGGTCCGAAACTATGGCTACACCTTC. Its protein product is CASTRQVRNYGYTF. The chain joins TRBV5-6 to TRBJ1-2; D call uncertain. This CDR3 comprises 14 residues. CDR1 and CDR2 from the germline V gene are SGHDT and YYEEEE. V lost 6 bases and J 2 bases, leaving 14 bases between the germline ends.